This T cell receptor beta chain was sequenced for a study of blood T cell repertoires in COVID-19. The wider study: Sites across the United States, Italy and Spain contributed samples from acute and convalescent COVID-19. T cells, B-cell-depleted T cells, or PBMCs provided the cDNA or gDNA that served as material.

Per the authors' pipeline: Nucleated cell number was recorded as an estimate derived from reference gene primer amplification. The table came from immunoSEQ multiplex PCR; TCRdb's copy has only in-frame clones and leaves some out. V and J calls and clone size are those listed in that table; D and trimming were worked out from the DNA. The table has 95,000 to 130,000 clones, about nine tenths seen once; the top ten hold 1.5% to 2%. The CDR3 is made up of 13 amino acids. V lost 4 bases to trimming and J lost 6 bases; unmatched junction nucleotides: 5. The sequence came from a human donor with active COVID-19. The donor label of this sample is uncertain. The chain couples TRBV12-3 or TRBV12-4 to TRBJ1-2, with 7 positions matching TRBD1. Sequencing was performed on peripheral blood. CDR3 nucleotides: TGTGCCAGCAGTTCCACAGGGGAGGATGGCTACACCTTC. Its translation: CASSSTGEDGYTF.